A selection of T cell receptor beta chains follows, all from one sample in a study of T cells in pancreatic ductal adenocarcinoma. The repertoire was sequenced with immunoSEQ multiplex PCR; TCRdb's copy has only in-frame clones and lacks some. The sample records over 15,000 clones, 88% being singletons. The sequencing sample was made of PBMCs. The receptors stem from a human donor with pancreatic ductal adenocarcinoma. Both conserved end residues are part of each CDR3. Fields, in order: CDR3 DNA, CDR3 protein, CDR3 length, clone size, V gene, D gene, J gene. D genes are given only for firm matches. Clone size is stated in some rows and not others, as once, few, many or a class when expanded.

DNA: TGCGCCAGCAGTTTCGGGTCAACTAATGAAAAACTGTTTTTT
CDR3: CASSFGSTNEKLFF
length: 14
size: -
V: TRBV5-1
D: -
J: TRBJ1-4

DNA: TGTGCCAGCAGCCCAATCAACACTGAAGCTTTCTTT
CDR3: CASSPINTEAFF
length: 12
size: -
V: TRBV5-4
D: -
J: TRBJ1-1

DNA: TGTGCCAGCAAAGGGACAGGGGGTGACTATGGCTACACCTTC
CDR3: CASKGTGGDYGYTF
length: 14
size: -
V: TRBV2
D: TRBD1
J: TRBJ1-2

DNA: TGTGCCTGGGGAGCGGGGACTGAGGGCTACACCTTC
CDR3: CAWGAGTEGYTF
length: 12
size: -
V: TRBV30
D: -
J: TRBJ1-2

DNA: TGTGCCAGCAGCTTGGATGGCGGGGGGTCTCGCGAGCAGTACTTC
CDR3: CASSLDGGGSREQYF
length: 15
size: -
V: TRBV5-4
D: TRBD2
J: TRBJ2-7

DNA: TGTGCCTGGAGTGTAGAGAGCGGTAGCACAGATACGCAGTATTTT
CDR3: CAWSVESGSTDTQYF
length: 15
size: -
V: TRBV30
D: -
J: TRBJ2-3

DNA: TGTGCCTGGAGTGGAGGGTTTGGCTATGGCTACACCTTC
CDR3: CAWSGGFGYGYTF
length: 13
size: -
V: TRBV30
D: -
J: TRBJ1-2

DNA: TGTGCCAGCTCACCGAACAGGGCGGCGAGTGAAAAACTGTTTTTT
CDR3: CASSPNRAASEKLFF
length: 15
size: -
V: TRBV18
D: -
J: TRBJ1-4

DNA: TGTGCCAGCAGTTTGATTGGGAGTAGCACAGATACGCAGTATTTT
CDR3: CASSLIGSSTDTQYF
length: 15
size: -
V: TRBV28
D: -
J: TRBJ2-3

DNA: TGTGCCAGCAGCCACGACCGGACAGTACAAGAGACCCAGTACTTC
CDR3: CASSHDRTVQETQYF
length: 15
size: -
V: TRBV6-1
D: -
J: TRBJ2-5

DNA: TGTGCCAGCAGTGCGGATAGCGGGGGGGCTTCAGATACGCAGTATTTT
CDR3: CASSADSGGASDTQYF
length: 16
size: -
V: TRBV6-1
D: TRBD2
J: TRBJ2-3

DNA: TGTGCCAGCAGCTCCTTATCTTACGAGCAGTACTTC
CDR3: CASSSLSYEQYF
length: 12
size: once
V: TRBV7-9
D: -
J: TRBJ2-7

DNA: TGTGCCAGCAGTTTCCCTTGGGGGACAGGGGTCTACGAGCAGTACTTC
CDR3: CASSFPWGTGVYEQYF
length: 16
size: -
V: TRBV28
D: TRBD1
J: TRBJ2-7

DNA: TGTGCCAGCAGACAAGCAGGGCGGGGTCGGTCCGGGGAGCTGTTTTTT
CDR3: CASRQAGRGRSGELFF
length: 16
size: -
V: TRBV7-2
D: -
J: TRBJ2-2

DNA: TGTGCCAGCAGCCAAGGGGACTCAACCTACGAGCAGTACTTC
CDR3: CASSQGDSTYEQYF
length: 14
size: once
V: TRBV7-2
D: -
J: TRBJ2-7

DNA: TGTGCCAGCAGACACGGGTACGAGCAGTACTTC
CDR3: CASRHGYEQYF
length: 11
size: -
V: TRBV6-6
D: -
J: TRBJ2-7

DNA: TGTGCCAGCAGTACGAGGACAGGGGGCGATCTAGACGAGCAGTACTTC
CDR3: CASSTRTGGDLDEQYF
length: 16
size: -
V: TRBV28
D: TRBD1
J: TRBJ2-7

DNA: TGTGCCAGCAGCTTAGGAGGTAGCGGGGGGGCCTTGAGATCCGAGCAGTACTTC
CDR3: CASSLGGSGGALRSEQYF
length: 18
size: -
V: TRBV7-2
D: TRBD2
J: TRBJ2-7

DNA: TGTGCCAGCAAACAGGTCGACACTGAAGCTTTCTTT
CDR3: CASKQVDTEAFF
length: 12
size: -
V: TRBV6-6
D: -
J: TRBJ1-1

DNA: TGTGCCAGCAGCCAAGGACAGGGGAGGACTGAAGCTTTCTTT
CDR3: CASSQGQGRTEAFF
length: 14
size: -
V: TRBV4-2
D: TRBD1
J: TRBJ1-1

DNA: TGTGCCAGCAGTTTTAGGGCACGGGGGGTTATAACTCACGAGCAGTACTTC
CDR3: CASSFRARGVITHEQYF
length: 17
size: -
V: TRBV28
D: TRBD2
J: TRBJ2-7

DNA: TGTGCCAGCTCACCAGGTGGGACAGGTTTTGAGACCCAGTACTTC
CDR3: CASSPGGTGFETQYF
length: 15
size: -
V: TRBV18
D: TRBD1
J: TRBJ2-5

DNA: TGTGCCAGCAGTTACTCGAGTGGGGGGTTTAATGAAAAACTGTTTTTT
CDR3: CASSYSSGGFNEKLFF
length: 16
size: -
V: TRBV6-5
D: -
J: TRBJ1-4

DNA: TGTGCCAGCGCGGTAGGGGGCTACGAGCAGTACTTC
CDR3: CASAVGGYEQYF
length: 12
size: few
V: TRBV7-9
D: -
J: TRBJ2-7

DNA: TGTGCCAGCAGCTCTATAAACACTGAAGCTTTCTTT
CDR3: CASSSINTEAFF
length: 12
size: few
V: TRBV7-9
D: -
J: TRBJ1-1

DNA: TGCGCCAGCAGCTGGGACAGAGAAGAGACCCAGTACTTC
CDR3: CASSWDREETQYF
length: 13
size: once
V: TRBV5-1
D: TRBD1
J: TRBJ2-5

DNA: TGTGCCAGTACCCCGGGGGGTTTCGAGTATGGCTACACCTTC
CDR3: CASTPGGFEYGYTF
length: 14
size: -
V: TRBV19
D: -
J: TRBJ1-2

DNA: TGTGCCAGCAGTTTTCAGGGCCCCTATGGCTACACCTTC
CDR3: CASSFQGPYGYTF
length: 13
size: -
V: TRBV28
D: -
J: TRBJ1-2

DNA: TGTGCCAGCAGCTATACCAGGGGATCGAGCTACACCTTC
CDR3: CASSYTRGSSYTF
length: 13
size: -
V: TRBV6-5
D: -
J: TRBJ1-2

DNA: TGCGCCAGCAGGGGACAGGGGAGGAATGAGCAGTTCTTC
CDR3: CASRGQGRNEQFF
length: 13
size: once
V: TRBV5-1
D: TRBD1
J: TRBJ2-1

DNA: TGTGCCAGCAGTTTAGTGGCGGGGGCCTCCTACGAGCAGTACTTC
CDR3: CASSLVAGASYEQYF
length: 15
size: -
V: TRBV28
D: -
J: TRBJ2-7

DNA: TGTGCCAGCAGCACTGGACAGGGGGTCTCCTATAATTCACCCCTCCACTTT
CDR3: CASSTGQGVSYNSPLHF
length: 17
size: -
V: TRBV9
D: TRBD1
J: TRBJ1-6

DNA: TGCAGCGCGGGACAGGGCGATCAGCCCCAGCATTTT
CDR3: CSAGQGDQPQHF
length: 12
size: -
V: TRBV29-1
D: TRBD1
J: TRBJ1-5

DNA: TGCGCCAGCAGCTTGACGGGGGGAACAGAGACCCAGTACTTC
CDR3: CASSLTGGTETQYF
length: 14
size: -
V: TRBV5-1
D: TRBD2
J: TRBJ2-5

DNA: TGTGCCAGCAGCCCACAACCGACAGGGGGGCCGACCGGTGAAGCTTTCTTT
CDR3: CASSPQPTGGPTGEAFF
length: 17
size: once
V: TRBV7-8
D: TRBD1
J: TRBJ1-1

DNA: TGCGCCAGCAGCCAATTTAATGACGGGGGGATATATGAGCAGTACTTC
CDR3: CASSQFNDGGIYEQYF
length: 16
size: -
V: TRBV4-3
D: TRBD2
J: TRBJ2-7

DNA: TGTGCCAGCAGACTAGGACAGGGCGCGGATACGCAGTATTTT
CDR3: CASRLGQGADTQYF
length: 14
size: -
V: TRBV28
D: TRBD1
J: TRBJ2-3

DNA: TGCAGCGTTGATAACCGGAGGGGTAACGGAAACCAGGGCTACACCTTC
CDR3: CSVDNRRGNGNQGYTF
length: 16
size: -
V: TRBV29-1
D: -
J: TRBJ1-2

DNA: TGTGCCAGCAGCGAACTGGTGGGGGGGGGCAGACACTCCTACGAGCAGTACTTC
CDR3: CASSELVGGGRHSYEQYF
length: 18
size: -
V: TRBV11-3
D: -
J: TRBJ2-7

DNA: TGTGCCAGCAGCGTACGACCCACGACAGGGGGGGCAGATACGCAGTATTTT
CDR3: CASSVRPTTGGADTQYF
length: 17
size: -
V: TRBV9
D: TRBD1
J: TRBJ2-3

DNA: TGTGCCAGCAGGCGGGGGGATGCCGGGGAGCTGTTTTTT
CDR3: CASRRGDAGELFF
length: 13
size: once
V: TRBV6-1
D: TRBD2
J: TRBJ2-2

DNA: TGTGCCACAACGACAGGGGGCTACTACGAGCAGTACTTC
CDR3: CATTTGGYYEQYF
length: 13
size: once
V: TRBV28
D: TRBD1
J: TRBJ2-7

DNA: TGTGCCAGCACCAAAGAGAGCGGGGGACCCTACAATGAGCAGTTCTTC
CDR3: CASTKESGGPYNEQFF
length: 16
size: -
V: TRBV7-8
D: TRBD2
J: TRBJ2-1

DNA: TGTGCCAGCAGCTTAGCCTCAGGACTTTACAATGAGCAGTTCTTC
CDR3: CASSLASGLYNEQFF
length: 15
size: -
V: TRBV7-6
D: -
J: TRBJ2-1

DNA: TGTGCCATCAGTGAGTCACCGGACAGCGAAAAACTGTTTTTT
CDR3: CAISESPDSEKLFF
length: 14
size: -
V: TRBV10-3
D: -
J: TRBJ1-4

DNA: TGTGCCAGCAGCTCCCCCCAGAGGGAGCAGTACTTC
CDR3: CASSSPQREQYF
length: 12
size: -
V: TRBV7-2
D: -
J: TRBJ2-7

DNA: TGTGCCAGCAGCTTCGGGGGGATCGGGGCCGGGGAGCTGTTTTTT
CDR3: CASSFGGIGAGELFF
length: 15
size: -
V: TRBV11-3
D: TRBD2
J: TRBJ2-2

DNA: TGTGCCACCAGCAGAGCCGGGGGGTTTGATCAGCCCCAGCATTTT
CDR3: CATSRAGGFDQPQHF
length: 15
size: -
V: TRBV15
D: -
J: TRBJ1-5

DNA: TGCGCCAGCAGCAAGCTCGACAAGTCTGAAGCTTTCTTT
CDR3: CASSKLDKSEAFF
length: 13
size: -
V: TRBV4-3
D: -
J: TRBJ1-1

DNA: TGTGCCAGCAGCTTAGGCTTTGACGGAAGAACGAGAACTACCTACGAGCAGTACTTC
CDR3: CASSLGFDGRTRTTYEQYF
length: 19
size: -
V: TRBV7-2
D: -
J: TRBJ2-7

DNA: TGTGCCAGCAGCAACTGGTGGGGGACAAACTCCTACGAGCAGTACTTC
CDR3: CASSNWWGTNSYEQYF
length: 16
size: -
V: TRBV7-2
D: -
J: TRBJ2-7

DNA: TGTGCCAGCAGTGAAGCTGGCAGGGACACTGAAGCTTTCTTT
CDR3: CASSEAGRDTEAFF
length: 14
size: few
V: TRBV2
D: -
J: TRBJ1-1

DNA: TGTGCCAGCTCCCGGAGCTCCTACAATGAGCAGTTCTTC
CDR3: CASSRSSYNEQFF
length: 13
size: -
V: TRBV18
D: -
J: TRBJ2-1

DNA: TGTGCCAGCAGCTTGGGGCCCACGGACAGGGGATATGGCTACACCTTC
CDR3: CASSLGPTDRGYGYTF
length: 16
size: once
V: TRBV5-4
D: TRBD1
J: TRBJ1-2

DNA: TGTGCCAGCAGTTCGACGAGGGAACAGAACTATGGCTACACCTTC
CDR3: CASSSTREQNYGYTF
length: 15
size: -
V: TRBV28
D: -
J: TRBJ1-2

DNA: TGCGCCAGCACCACTGAGGACACCTACGAGCAGTACTTC
CDR3: CASTTEDTYEQYF
length: 13
size: -
V: TRBV10-1
D: -
J: TRBJ2-7

DNA: TGTGCCAGCAGTTCGGGATATAGCAATCAGCCCCAGCATTTT
CDR3: CASSSGYSNQPQHF
length: 14
size: -
V: TRBV28
D: -
J: TRBJ1-5

DNA: TGTGCCAGCAGTTTCCGGACAGGTAGCACAGATACGCAGTATTTT
CDR3: CASSFRTGSTDTQYF
length: 15
size: -
V: TRBV28
D: TRBD1
J: TRBJ2-3

DNA: TGTGCCAGCAGCCAGATTGTCACAGGTTCCACCGGGGAGCTGTTTTTT
CDR3: CASSQIVTGSTGELFF
length: 16
size: few
V: TRBV5-6
D: -
J: TRBJ2-2

DNA: TGTGCCACCAGCAGAACTGCCCGAGGTACGCAGTATTTT
CDR3: CATSRTARGTQYF
length: 13
size: -
V: TRBV15
D: -
J: TRBJ2-3